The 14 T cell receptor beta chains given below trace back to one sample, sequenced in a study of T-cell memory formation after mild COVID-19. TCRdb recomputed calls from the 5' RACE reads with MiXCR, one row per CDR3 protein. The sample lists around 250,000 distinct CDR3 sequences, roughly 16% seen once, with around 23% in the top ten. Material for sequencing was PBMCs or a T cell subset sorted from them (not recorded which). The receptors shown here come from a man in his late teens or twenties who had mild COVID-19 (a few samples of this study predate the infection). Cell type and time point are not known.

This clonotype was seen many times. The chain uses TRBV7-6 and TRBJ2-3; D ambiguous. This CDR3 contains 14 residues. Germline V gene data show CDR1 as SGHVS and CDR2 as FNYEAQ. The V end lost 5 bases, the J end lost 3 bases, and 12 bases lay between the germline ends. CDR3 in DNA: TGTGCCAGCAGCCCCCCGTCCCAGACAGATACGCAGTATTTT. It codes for CASSPPSQTDTQYF.

CDR3 protein: CASSEWDLTRELFF. The CDR3 region has the DNA TGTGCCAGCAGCGAATGGGACCTTACCAGGGAGCTGTTTTTT. This chain uses TRBV7-9 with TRBJ2-2, with D perhaps matching TRBD1 or TRBD2 (5 bases each). Trimming took off 5 bases at V and 9 bases at J, with 16 bases between the two ends. CDR1 is SEHNR, CDR2 FQNEAQ, per germline (reference sequence). The CDR3 is made up of 14 amino acids.

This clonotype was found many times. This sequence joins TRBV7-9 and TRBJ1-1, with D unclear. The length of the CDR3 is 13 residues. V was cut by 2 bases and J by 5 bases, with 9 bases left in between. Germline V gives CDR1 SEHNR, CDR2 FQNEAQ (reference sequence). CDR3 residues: CASSLQKRTEAFF. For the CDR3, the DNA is TGTGCCAGCAGCTTACAGAAGAGGACTGAAGCTTTCTTT.

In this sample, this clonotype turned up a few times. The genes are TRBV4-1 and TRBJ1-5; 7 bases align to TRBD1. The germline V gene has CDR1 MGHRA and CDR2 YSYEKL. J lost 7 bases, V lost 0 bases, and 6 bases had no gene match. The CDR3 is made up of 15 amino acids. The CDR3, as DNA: TGCGCCAGCAGCCAAGAATGGGCCAGGGGGCAGCCCCAGCATTTT. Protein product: CASSQEWARGQPQHF.

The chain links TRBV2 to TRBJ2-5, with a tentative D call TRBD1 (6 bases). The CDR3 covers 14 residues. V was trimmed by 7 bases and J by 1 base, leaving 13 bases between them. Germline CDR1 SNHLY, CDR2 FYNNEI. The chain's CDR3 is CASKIDRSQETQYF. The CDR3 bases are TGTGCCAGCAAAATAGACAGGTCCCAAGAGACCCAGTACTTC.

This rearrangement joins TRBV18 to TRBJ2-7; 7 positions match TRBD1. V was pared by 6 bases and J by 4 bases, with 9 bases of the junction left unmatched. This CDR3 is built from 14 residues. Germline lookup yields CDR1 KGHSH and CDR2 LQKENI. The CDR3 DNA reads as TGTGCCAGCTCGCTTCCGGGACAGACTTACGAGCAGTACTTC. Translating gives CASSLPGQTYEQYF.

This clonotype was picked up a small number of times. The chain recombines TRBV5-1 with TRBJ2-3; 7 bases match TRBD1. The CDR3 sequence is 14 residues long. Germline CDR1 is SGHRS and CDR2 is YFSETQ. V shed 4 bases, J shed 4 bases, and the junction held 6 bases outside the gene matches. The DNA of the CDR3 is TGCGCCAGCAGCCAGAGGGGGCGCCCAGATACGCAGTATTTT. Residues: CASSQRGRPDTQYF.

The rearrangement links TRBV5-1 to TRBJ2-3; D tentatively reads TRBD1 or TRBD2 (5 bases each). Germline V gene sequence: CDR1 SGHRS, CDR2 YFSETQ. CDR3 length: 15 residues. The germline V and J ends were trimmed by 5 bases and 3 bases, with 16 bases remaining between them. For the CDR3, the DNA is TGCGCCAGCAGTTATTTCCAGGGAGATACAGATACGCAGTATTTT. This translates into CASSYFQGDTDTQYF.

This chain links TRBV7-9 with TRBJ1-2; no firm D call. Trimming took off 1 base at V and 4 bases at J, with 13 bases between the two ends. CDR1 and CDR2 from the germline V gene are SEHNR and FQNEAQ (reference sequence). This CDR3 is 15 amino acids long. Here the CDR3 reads CASSLVSGPAYGYTF. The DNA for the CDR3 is TGTGCCAGCAGCTTAGTGTCAGGACCCGCCTATGGCTACACCTTC.

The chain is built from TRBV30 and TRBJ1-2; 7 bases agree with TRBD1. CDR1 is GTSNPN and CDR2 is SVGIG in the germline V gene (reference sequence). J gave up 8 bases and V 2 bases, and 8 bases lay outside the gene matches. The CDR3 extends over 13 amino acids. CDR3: CAWSMGQLLGYTF. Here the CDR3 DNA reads TGTGCCTGGAGTATGGGACAGCTATTGGGCTACACCTTC.

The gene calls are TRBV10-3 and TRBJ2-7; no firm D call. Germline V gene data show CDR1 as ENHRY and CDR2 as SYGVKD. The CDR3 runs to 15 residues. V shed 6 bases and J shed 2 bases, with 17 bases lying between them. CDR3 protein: CAISPGPLEAYEQYV. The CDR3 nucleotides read TGTGCCATCAGCCCCGGGCCCCTAGAGGCCTACGAGCAGTACGTC.

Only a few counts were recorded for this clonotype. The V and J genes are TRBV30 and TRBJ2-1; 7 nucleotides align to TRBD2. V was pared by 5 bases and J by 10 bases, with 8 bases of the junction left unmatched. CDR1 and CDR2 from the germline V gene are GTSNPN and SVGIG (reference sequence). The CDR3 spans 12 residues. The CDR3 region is CAWAASGEEQFF. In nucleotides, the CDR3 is TGTGCCTGGGCGGCGAGCGGGGAGGAGCAGTTCTTC.

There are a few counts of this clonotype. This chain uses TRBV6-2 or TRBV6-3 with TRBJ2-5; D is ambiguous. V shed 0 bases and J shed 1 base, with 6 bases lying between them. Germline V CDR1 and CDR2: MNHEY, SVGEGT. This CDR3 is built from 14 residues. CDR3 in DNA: TGTGCCAGCAGTTACTCGCTGCTCCAAGAGACCCAGTACTTC. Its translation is CASSYSLLQETQYF.

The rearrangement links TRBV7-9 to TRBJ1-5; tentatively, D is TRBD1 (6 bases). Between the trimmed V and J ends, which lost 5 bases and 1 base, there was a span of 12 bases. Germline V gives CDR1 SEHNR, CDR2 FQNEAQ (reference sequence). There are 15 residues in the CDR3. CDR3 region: CASSPTGLSNQPQHF. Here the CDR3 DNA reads TGTGCCAGCAGCCCGACAGGCCTGAGCAATCAGCCCCAGCATTTT.